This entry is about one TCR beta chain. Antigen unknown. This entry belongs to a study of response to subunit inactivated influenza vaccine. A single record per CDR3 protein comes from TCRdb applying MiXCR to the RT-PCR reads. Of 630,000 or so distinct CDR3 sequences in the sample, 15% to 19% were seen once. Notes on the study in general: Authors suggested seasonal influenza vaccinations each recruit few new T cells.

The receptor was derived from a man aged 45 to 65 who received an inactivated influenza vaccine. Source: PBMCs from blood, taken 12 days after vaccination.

CDR3 nucleotides: TGTGCCAGCAGCGCTTACAGGGGAGCTGAAAAACTGTTTTTT. It specifies CASSAYRGAEKLFF. The rearrangement uses TRBV7-2 and TRBJ1-4, with TRBD1 identical over 7 bases. The CDR3 runs to 14 residues. CDR1 is SGHTA, CDR2 FQGNSA, per germline. With V trimmed by 5 bases and J by 7 bases, 7 bases remained unmatched.